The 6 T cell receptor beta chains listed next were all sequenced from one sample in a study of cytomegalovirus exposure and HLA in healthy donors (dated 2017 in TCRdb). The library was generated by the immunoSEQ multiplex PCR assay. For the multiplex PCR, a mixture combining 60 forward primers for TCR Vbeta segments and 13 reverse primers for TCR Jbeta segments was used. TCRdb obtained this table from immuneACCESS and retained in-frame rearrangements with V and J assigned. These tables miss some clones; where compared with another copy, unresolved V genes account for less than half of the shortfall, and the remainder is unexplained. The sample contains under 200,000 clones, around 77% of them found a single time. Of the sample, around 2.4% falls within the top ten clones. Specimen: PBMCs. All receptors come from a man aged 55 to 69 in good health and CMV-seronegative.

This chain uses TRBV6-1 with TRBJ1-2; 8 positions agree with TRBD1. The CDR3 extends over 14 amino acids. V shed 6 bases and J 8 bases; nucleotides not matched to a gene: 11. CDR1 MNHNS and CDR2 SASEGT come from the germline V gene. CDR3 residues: CASRGQAPAGGYTF. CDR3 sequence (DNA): TGTGCCAGCAGGGGACAGGCTCCCGCGGGGGGCTACACCTTC.

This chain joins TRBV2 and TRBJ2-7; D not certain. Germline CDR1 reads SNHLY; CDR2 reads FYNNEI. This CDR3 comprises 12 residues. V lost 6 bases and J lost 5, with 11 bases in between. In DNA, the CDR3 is TGTGCCAGCAGGAGAGAGGAGAACGAGCAGTACTTC. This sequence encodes CASRREENEQYF.

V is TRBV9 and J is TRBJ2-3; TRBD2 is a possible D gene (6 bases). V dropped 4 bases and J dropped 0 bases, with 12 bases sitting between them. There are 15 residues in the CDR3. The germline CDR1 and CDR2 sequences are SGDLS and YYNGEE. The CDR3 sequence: CASSPNGGSTDTQYF. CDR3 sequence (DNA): TGTGCCAGCAGCCCGAACGGGGGTAGCACAGATACGCAGTATTTT.

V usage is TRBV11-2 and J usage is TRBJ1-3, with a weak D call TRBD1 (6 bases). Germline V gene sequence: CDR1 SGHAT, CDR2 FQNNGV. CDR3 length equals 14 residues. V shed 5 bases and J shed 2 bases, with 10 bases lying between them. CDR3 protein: CASSVTGPGNTIYF. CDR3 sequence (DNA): TGTGCCAGCAGCGTCACAGGGCCTGGAAACACCATATATTTT.

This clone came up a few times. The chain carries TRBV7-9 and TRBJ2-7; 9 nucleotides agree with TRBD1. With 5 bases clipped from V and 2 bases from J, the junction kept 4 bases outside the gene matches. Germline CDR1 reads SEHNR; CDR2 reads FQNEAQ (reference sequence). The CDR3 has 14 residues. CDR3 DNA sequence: TGTGCCAGCAGCGAGGACAGGGGTCCCTACGAGCAGTACTTC. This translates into CASSEDRGPYEQYF.

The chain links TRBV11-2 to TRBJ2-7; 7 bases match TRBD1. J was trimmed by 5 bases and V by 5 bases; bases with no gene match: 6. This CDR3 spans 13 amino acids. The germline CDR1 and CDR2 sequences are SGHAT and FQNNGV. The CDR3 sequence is CASSVDRADEQYF. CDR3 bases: TGTGCCAGCAGCGTCGACAGGGCCGACGAGCAGTACTTC. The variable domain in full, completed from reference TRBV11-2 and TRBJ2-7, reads EAGVAQSPRYKIIEKRQSVAFWCNPISGHATLYWYQQILGQGPKLLIQFQNNGVVDDSQLPKDRFSAERLKGVDSTLKIQPAKLEDSAVYLCASSVDRADEQYFGPGTRLTVT.